This T cell receptor (beta chain) was sequenced for a study of blood T cells in healthy people across ages. General observations from the study: CMV infection status of these donors was not known.

The CDR3 consists of 13 residues. The germline V gene encodes CDR1 SGHTA and CDR2 FQGNSA. This clonotype came up a few times. Antigen unknown. At one of its ends the junction is not consistent with the germline gene, which may arise from a read error. With a J-beta primer mix and a sample-barcoded 5' primer, a second PCR ran about 7 to 11 cycles. TCRdb independently ran MiXCR on the 5' RACE reads; one entry per CDR3 protein. The data hold some 700,000 distinct CDR3 sequences, with over 20% observed a single time. Sequencing was done on a sample of blood. The sequence derives from a man aged 65-85 years in good health. V usage is TRBV7-2 and J usage is TRBJ2-3, with 7 nucleotides matching TRBD2. CDR3 nucleotides: TGTGCCAGCAGTTTAGCGGGCCAAGATACGCAGTATTTT. Translating gives CASSLAGQDTQYF.